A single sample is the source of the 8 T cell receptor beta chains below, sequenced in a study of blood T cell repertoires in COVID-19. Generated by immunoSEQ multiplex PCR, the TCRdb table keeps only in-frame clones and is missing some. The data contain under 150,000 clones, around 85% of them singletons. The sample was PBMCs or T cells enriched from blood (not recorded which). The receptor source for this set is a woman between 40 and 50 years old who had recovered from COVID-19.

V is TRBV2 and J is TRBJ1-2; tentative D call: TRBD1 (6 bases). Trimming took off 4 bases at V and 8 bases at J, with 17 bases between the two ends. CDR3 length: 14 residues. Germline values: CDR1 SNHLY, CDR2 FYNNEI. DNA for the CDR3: TGTGCCAGCAGTGGGATGGACAGCTATCGGGGCTACACCTTC. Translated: CASSGMDSYRGYTF.

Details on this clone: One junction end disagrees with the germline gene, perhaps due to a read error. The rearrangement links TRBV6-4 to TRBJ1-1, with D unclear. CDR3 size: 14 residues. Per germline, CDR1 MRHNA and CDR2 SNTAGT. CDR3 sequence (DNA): TGTGCCAGCAGTGACTCATGGGAGAACCCTGAAGCTTTCTTT. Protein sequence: CASSDSWENPEAFF.

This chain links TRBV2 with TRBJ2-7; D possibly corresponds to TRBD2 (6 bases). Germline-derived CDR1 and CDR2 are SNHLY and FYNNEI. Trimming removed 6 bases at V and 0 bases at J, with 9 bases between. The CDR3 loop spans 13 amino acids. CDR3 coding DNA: TGTGCCAGCAGGTGGACTACCTCCTACGAGCAGTACTTC. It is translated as CASRWTTSYEQYF.

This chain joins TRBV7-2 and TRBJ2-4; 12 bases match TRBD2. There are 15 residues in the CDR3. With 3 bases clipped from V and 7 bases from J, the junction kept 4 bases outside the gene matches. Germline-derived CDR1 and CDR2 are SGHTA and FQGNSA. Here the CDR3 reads CASSFGLAGMNIQYF. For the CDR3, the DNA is TGTGCCAGCAGCTTTGGACTAGCGGGGATGAACATTCAGTACTTC.

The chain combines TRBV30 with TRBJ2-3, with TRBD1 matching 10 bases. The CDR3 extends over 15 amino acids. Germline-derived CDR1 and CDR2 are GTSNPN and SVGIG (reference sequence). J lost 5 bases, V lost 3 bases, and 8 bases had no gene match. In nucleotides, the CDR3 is TGTGCCTGGAGCCTCCCGGGACAGGGGATAGATACGCAGTATTTT. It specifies CAWSLPGQGIDTQYF.

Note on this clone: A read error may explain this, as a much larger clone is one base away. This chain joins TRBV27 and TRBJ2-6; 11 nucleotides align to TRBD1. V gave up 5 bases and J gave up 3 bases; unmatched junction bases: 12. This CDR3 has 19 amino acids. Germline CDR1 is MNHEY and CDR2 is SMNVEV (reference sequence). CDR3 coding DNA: TGTGCCAGCAGTGAACTACCGGGACAGGGGGGGGGTGGGGCCAACGTCCTGACTTTC. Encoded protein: CASSELPGQGGGGANVLTF.

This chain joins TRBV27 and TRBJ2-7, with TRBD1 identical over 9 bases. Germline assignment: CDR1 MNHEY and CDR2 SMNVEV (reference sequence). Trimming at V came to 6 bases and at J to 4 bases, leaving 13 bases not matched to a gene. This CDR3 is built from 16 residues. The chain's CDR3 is CASRRQGVGLSYEQYF. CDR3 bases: TGTGCCAGCAGACGACAGGGGGTCGGACTATCTTACGAGCAGTACTTC.

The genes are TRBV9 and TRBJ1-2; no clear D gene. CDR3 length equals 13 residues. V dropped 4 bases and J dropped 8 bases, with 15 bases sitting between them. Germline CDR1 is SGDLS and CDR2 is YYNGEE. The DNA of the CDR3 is TGTGCCAGCAGCCCTAGCGGGAGTAAGGGCTACACCTTC. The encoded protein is CASSPSGSKGYTF.